These T cell receptor beta chains were read from a single sample in a study of blood T cell repertoires in COVID-19. Clones were sequenced by immunoSEQ multiplex PCR, and TCRdb holds only the in-frame ones, with some missing. The table lists hundreds of thousands of clones, approximately 85% of them singletons. The material sequenced was peripheral blood. Receptors were obtained from a human donor in a cohort sampled during active COVID-19. The CDR3 runs from the conserved cysteine through the conserved F or W. Fields, in order: D gene, J gene, V gene, clone size, CDR3 DNA, CDR3 protein. D genes are given only for firm matches. Only some rows state a clone size, as once, few, many or a class for expanded clones.

. TRBJ2-6 TRBV19 . TGTGCCAGTAGTATTGCCGGTCGCTCTGGGGCCAACGTCCTGACTTTC CASSIAGRSGANVLTF
. TRBJ1-2 TRBV10-3 . TGTGCCATCAGTTCCATTGGGAGTAGGAACTATGGCTACACCTTC CAISSIGSRNYGYTF
. TRBJ1-3 TRBV29-1 . TGCAGCGCCCGGGTCTTCTCTGGAAACACCATATATTTT CSARVFSGNTIYF
TRBD1 TRBJ2-4 TRBV18 . TGTGCCAGCTCACCAATGGCCCCAGGACAGGGAAAATCCAAAAACATTCAGTACTTC CASSPMAPGQGKSKNIQYF
TRBD2 TRBJ2-2 TRBV27 many TGTGCCAGCAGACTAGCGAGGGCCGGGGAGCTGTTTTTT CASRLARAGELFF
TRBD1 TRBJ1-4 TRBV30 . TGTGCCTGGAGTAACAGGGGTGAAAAACTGTTTTTT CAWSNRGEKLFF
. TRBJ1-5 TRBV7-2 . TGTGCCAGCAGCTTAGATTTTGCAGGCAATCAGCCCCAGCATTTT CASSLDFAGNQPQHF
TRBD1 TRBJ1-1 TRBV11-2 few TGTGCCAGCAGGTTATCACAGGGGAAGAACACTGAAGCTTTCTTT CASRLSQGKNTEAFF
TRBD1 TRBJ1-2 TRBV7-9 . TGTGCCAGCAGCTTAGGGACAGGCTATGGCTACACCTTC CASSLGTGYGYTF
. TRBJ2-7 TRBV7-9 . TGTGCCAGCAGCCAAACAGGGTCCAACGAGCAGTACTTC CASSQTGSNEQYF
TRBD2 TRBJ2-2 TRBV7-9 . TGTGCCAGCCTATTCTCCGGGACTAGCGGGAGGACCACCGGGGAGCTGTTTTTT CASLFSGTSGRTTGELFF
. TRBJ2-2 TRBV27 . TGTGCCAGCAGTTCCGGGGCGAACACCGGGGAGCTGTTTTTT CASSSGANTGELFF
TRBD2 TRBJ2-5 TRBV7-9 . TGTGCCAGCAGCTCCGGACTAGCGGGAGCCCCCCCGAACTTC CASSSGLAGAPPNF
. TRBJ1-2 TRBV6-1 few TGTGCCAGCAGTGAAGCGGGGAGGGGATATGGCTACACCTTC CASSEAGRGYGYTF
. TRBJ2-5 TRBV7-8 . TGTGCCAGCAGCTTAGGGGCTACCCAAGAGACCCAGTACTTC CASSLGATQETQYF
TRBD1 TRBJ2-7 TRBV2 . TGTGCCAGCAGCCCGGACAGGACCTACGAGCAGTACTTC CASSPDRTYEQYF
. TRBJ2-6 TRBV28 . TGTGCCAGCAGCCTAATTTATTCTACTGGGGCCAACGTCCTGACTTTC CASSLIYSTGANVLTF
TRBD1 TRBJ2-7 TRBV9 once TGTGCCAGCAGCCCTCGACAGGGGGGGAACGAGCAGTACTTC CASSPRQGGNEQYF
TRBD2 TRBJ2-5 TRBV3-1/TRBV3-2 . TGTGCCAGCAGGGGGAGGGGAACGGAGACCCAGTACTTC CASRGRGTETQYF
. TRBJ2-3 TRBV10-3 . TGTGCCATTCGGGAGCCCGGTAGCACAGATACGCAGTATTTT CAIREPGSTDTQYF
. TRBJ2-2 TRBV9 . TGTGCCAGCAGCGTAGGAAGGCGGGGCACCGGGGAGCTGTTTTTT CASSVGRRGTGELFF
. TRBJ2-2 TRBV9 . TGTGCCAGCAGCGTGGTCGAGGCCGGGGAGCTGTTTTTT CASSVVEAGELFF
TRBD1 TRBJ1-2 TRBV4-1 . TGCGCCAGCAGCCAAGTAGGACAGGCGATTTATGGCTACACCTTC CASSQVGQAIYGYTF
. TRBJ1-1 TRBV28 . TGTGCCAGCAGTTTAGGCAGGAACACTGAAGCTTTCTTT CASSLGRNTEAFF
. TRBJ2-1 TRBV9 . TGTGCCAGCAGCGTGGTGCCGGAGGTGAATGAGCAGTTCTTC CASSVVPEVNEQFF
TRBD2 TRBJ2-1 TRBV4-3 . TGCGCCAGCAGCCAAGGGGAATCTAGCGGGAGAGGGCAGTTCTTC CASSQGESSGRGQFF
. TRBJ2-5 TRBV23-1 . TGCGCCAGCAACCTCTCACAGGGCGGGTCGGGGAAAACACAAGAGACCCAGTACTTC CASNLSQGGSGKTQETQYF
TRBD2 TRBJ2-2 TRBV2 . TGTGCCAGCAGCTTGGGACTAGCGAACACCGGGGAGCTGTTTTTT CASSLGLANTGELFF
TRBD1 TRBJ2-1 TRBV19 . TGTGCCAGTAGTGTTACAGGGGGCGCCTACAATGAGCAGTTCTTC CASSVTGGAYNEQFF
TRBD1 TRBJ2-7 TRBV12-5 few TGTGCTAGTGGTTTGACCCCGGGACAGGGTGCCTACGAGCAGTACTTC CASGLTPGQGAYEQYF
. TRBJ1-1 TRBV6-5 . TGTGCCAGCACCTTGCTGGGGCGAGGTACTGAAGCTTTCTTT CASTLLGRGTEAFF
. TRBJ2-5 TRBV5-4 once TGTGCCAGCAGCTCACAAGAGACCCAGTACTTC CASSSQETQYF
. TRBJ2-7 TRBV7-8 . TGTGCCAGCAGCCCCCGAGTTTACGAGCAGTACTTC CASSPRVYEQYF
TRBD2 TRBJ2-7 TRBV6-1 . TGTGCCAGCAGTGATAGCGGGAGTAGGTCCTACGAGCAGTACTTC CASSDSGSRSYEQYF
TRBD2 TRBJ2-5 TRBV6-2/TRBV6-3 . TGTGCCAGCAGTTACTCCTCCTCCGGACTAGCGGGAGTGCGGGAGACCCAGTACTTC CASSYSSSGLAGVRETQYF
TRBD2 TRBJ2-7 TRBV6-6 few TGTGCCAGCAGTTACTCAAGCGGGAGCTCCTACGAGCAGTACTTC CASSYSSGSSYEQYF
TRBD1 TRBJ2-7 TRBV9 . TGTGCCAGCAGCGTAGGGCCGACAGGGGGCGAGCAGTACTTC CASSVGPTGGEQYF
TRBD2 TRBJ2-1 TRBV11-3 . TGTGCCAGCAGCATTAGCGGGAGGGCCATTTCGAGCGACAATGAGCAGTTCTTC CASSISGRAISSDNEQFF
. TRBJ1-2 TRBV5-5 few TGTGCCAGCAGCGACTGGGGGGGCGGTGGCTACACCTTC CASSDWGGGGYTF
TRBD2 TRBJ2-1 TRBV5-8 . TGTGCCAGCCCGACCACCCCGCCCGCCGCGGTTCGACTAGCGGACAATGAGCAGTTCTTC CASPTTPPAAVRLADNEQFF
. TRBJ1-4 TRBV5-1 . TGCGCCAGCAGCTTGAGGGGCGAAAAACTGTTTTTT CASSLRGEKLFF
TRBD2 TRBJ2-3 TRBV28 . TGTGCCAGCAGTCCCGGGAAACTAGCGGGAGCTGGTGGAGATACGCAGTATTTT CASSPGKLAGAGGDTQYF
TRBD2 TRBJ2-1 TRBV7-7 . TGTGCTAGCAGCTTTGGAGGGAGCGGGGATGAGCAGTTCTTC CASSFGGSGDEQFF
. TRBJ2-1 TRBV12-2 . TGTGCAAGTCGCCGCACCCGACTAGCGGGAGTTTGGGAGCAGTTCTTC CASRRTRLAGVWEQFF
. TRBJ2-5 TRBV7-9 . TGTGCCAGCAGCTCCCTGGAGACCCAGTACTTC CASSSLETQYF
. TRBJ1-4 TRBV2 . TGTGCCAGCAGACACTACAGGGCAACTAATGAAAAACTGTTTTTT CASRHYRATNEKLFF
. TRBJ1-2 TRBV6-6 . TGTGCCAGCAGTCCGACGACAGGAGACTATGGCTACACCTTC CASSPTTGDYGYTF
TRBD2 TRBJ2-3 TRBV19 . TGTGCCAAGGCCCCGTGGACTAGCGGACGAGACACAGATACGCAGTATTTT CAKAPWTSGRDTDTQYF
TRBD1 TRBJ2-2 TRBV19 . TGTGCCAGTCGGGGGACAGGGAGCACCGGGGAGCTGTTTTTT CASRGTGSTGELFF
. TRBJ2-7 TRBV21-1 . TGTGCCAGCAGCCCCAGGGATTTTTGGTACGAGCAGTACTTC CASSPRDFWYEQYF
TRBD2 TRBJ2-1 TRBV11-2 . TGTGCCAGCAGCTTAGGCGGGAGTACGTTAGATGAGCAGTTCTTC CASSLGGSTLDEQFF